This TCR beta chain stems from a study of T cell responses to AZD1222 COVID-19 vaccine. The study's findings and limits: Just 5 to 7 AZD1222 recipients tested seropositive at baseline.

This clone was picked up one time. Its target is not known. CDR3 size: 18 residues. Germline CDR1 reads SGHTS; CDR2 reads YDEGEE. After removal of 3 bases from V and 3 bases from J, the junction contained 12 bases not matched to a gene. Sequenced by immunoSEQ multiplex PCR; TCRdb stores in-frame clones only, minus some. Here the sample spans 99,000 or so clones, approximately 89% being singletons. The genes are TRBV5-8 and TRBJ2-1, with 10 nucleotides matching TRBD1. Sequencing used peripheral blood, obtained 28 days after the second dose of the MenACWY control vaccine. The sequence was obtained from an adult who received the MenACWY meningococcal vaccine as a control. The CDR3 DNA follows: TGTGCCAGCAGCTCCCGGGACAGGGGAAATGATCACTACAATGAGCAGTTCTTC. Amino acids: CASSSRDRGNDHYNEQFF.